The sequence of this TCR beta chain was determined in a study of blood T cells in healthy people across ages. The use of a sample-barcoded 5' primer and a J-beta primer mix characterized a second PCR of roughly 6 to 11 cycles. From the 5' RACE reads, TCRdb called clonotypes with MiXCR, one entry per CDR3 protein. The sample holds more than 600,000 distinct CDR3 sequences; around a quarter are singletons and the top ten take more than 7.5%. A further study also used this sample, focusing on T cells of mothers and their children.

The sample consisted of blood. This TCR came from a boy aged 5-17 years in good health.

CDR3 nucleotides: TGTGCCAGCAGCGGACAGCGGAATGAAAAACTGTTTTTT. It is translated as CASSGQRNEKLFF. The chain links TRBV7-2 to TRBJ1-4, with a tentative D call TRBD1 (6 bases). V dropped 5 bases and J dropped 5 bases, with 9 bases sitting between them. The CDR3 length is 13 residues. Germline V gene lookup returns CDR1 SGHTA and CDR2 FQGNSA.